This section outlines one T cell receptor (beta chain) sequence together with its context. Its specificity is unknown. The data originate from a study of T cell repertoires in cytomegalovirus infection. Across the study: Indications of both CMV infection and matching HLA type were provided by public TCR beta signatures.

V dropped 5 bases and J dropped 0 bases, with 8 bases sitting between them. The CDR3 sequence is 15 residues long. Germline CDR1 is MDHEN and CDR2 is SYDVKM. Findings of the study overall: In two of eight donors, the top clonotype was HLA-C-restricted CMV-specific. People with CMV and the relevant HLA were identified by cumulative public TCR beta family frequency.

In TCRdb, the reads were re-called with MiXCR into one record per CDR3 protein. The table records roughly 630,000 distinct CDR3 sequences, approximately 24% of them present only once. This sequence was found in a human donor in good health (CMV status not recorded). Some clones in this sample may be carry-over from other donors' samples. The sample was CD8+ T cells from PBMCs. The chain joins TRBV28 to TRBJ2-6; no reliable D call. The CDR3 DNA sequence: TGTGCCAGCAGTCACAGTGACTCTGGGGCCAACGTCCTGACTTTC. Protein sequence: CASSHSDSGANVLTF.